The present entry profiles one T cell receptor (beta chain) with its context. As yet, its antigen is unknown. This record belongs to a study of T cell responses to AZD1222 COVID-19 vaccine. Study-wide results and caveats: With dominance at 160-218 and 743-854, vaccine-associated CD4 TCRs spanned spike. Clonal diversity may have been underestimated in mostly white British donors. Two doses of AZD1222 preceded a rise in Spike-specific TCR breadth and depth.

The method was immunoSEQ multiplex PCR; TCRdb's version includes in-frame clones alone and lacks a portion of them. The sample holds some 200,000 clones; 93% are singletons and the top ten take 1%. Germline values: CDR1 SGHTA, CDR2 FQGNSA. The length of the CDR3 is 14 residues. Trimming took 5 bases from V and 0 from J, leaving 10 bases between them. Material: peripheral blood, obtained on day 0 of MenACWY control vaccination. The rearrangement uses TRBV7-2 and TRBJ1-1; maybe TRBD1 (6 bases). The receptor comes from an adult in good health. The DNA for the CDR3 is TGTGCCAGCAGCCCAGGGGAGGTGAACACTGAAGCTTTCTTT. It encodes CASSPGEVNTEAFF.